Sequencing of this T cell receptor beta chain was carried out in a study of CD8+CD57+ T cells in acquired aplastic anemia. Researchers used genomic DNA as the template to profile TCR beta VDJ and CDR3. MiXCR was run by TCRdb on the reads, yielding one entry per CDR3 protein. The repertoire includes around 140,000 distinct CDR3 sequences, 40% to 45% of them detected once, and more than 7% sits in the top ten. Trimming removed 4 bases at V and 8 bases at J, with 17 bases between. There are 15 residues in the CDR3. The germline V gene encodes CDR1 SNHLY and CDR2 FYNNEI. Concerning this clonotype itself: Its antigen remains unknown.

Study findings and constraints: Some 27 CD8+ CDR3 sequences were shared between patients and controls.

This TCR derives from a human donor in good health, serving as a control. The rearrangement uses TRBV2 and TRBJ1-4; TRBD1 might be the D (5 bases). The sequenced material came from sorted CD4+, CD8+, or CD8+CD57+ T cells (not recorded which) from PBMCs. CDR3 nucleotides: TGTGCCAGCAGTGCGGGGGATAGCGGATGGGAAAAACTGTTTTTT. This sequence encodes CASSAGDSGWEKLFF.